The subject of this entry is one TCR beta chain. This clonotype occurred a few times. The specificity of this receptor is unknown. The sample holds no much larger clone one base away, and base qualities are not on file. The data derive from a study of T cells after yellow fever vaccination (dated by TCRdb to about 2019). Regarding the study in general: The SMART-Seq v4 Ultra Low Input RNA kit was used to prepare libraries from fractions with low cell numbers. Two healthy male donors, one aged 18 to 29 and one aged 30 to 40 years, were included in the cohort. Bulk TCR alpha and beta repertoires were sequenced longitudinally to track T-cell clones before and after primary and booster YFV17D yellow fever vaccination. Blood was drawn at multiple timepoints before and after primary and secondary immunization, with bulk PBMC replicates and cell subsets isolated.

The sample was run on an Illumina NovaSeq 6000. Synthesis of TCR cDNA relied on 5'RACE template switching, a step that introduced a universal primer site along with unique molecular identifiers. cDNA synthesis was primed from both the TCR alpha and TCR beta constant segments. Library amplification used two PCR steps, and the second PCR step added sample barcodes and sequencing adapters. Libraries were sequenced on Illumina HiSeq 2500 (2x100 bp) or NovaSeq (2x150 bp). In the original analysis: MIGEC handled demultiplexing of reads and collapsing into UMI consensus sequences, while MiXCR performed V(D)J alignment. Clonotypes responding to the vaccine were identified with edgeR on replicate PBMC samples, with the criteria of FDR below 0.01 and a log2 fold change above 5 up to day 15. CD4 or CD8 identity was assigned to each bulk clonotype according to whether the clonotype was present at higher abundance in the sequenced CD4 repertoire or the sequenced CD8 repertoire. Through fastp at Q25 and MiXCR, TCRdb rebuilt clones from the public reads, retaining in-frame beta chains. For every CDR3 protein sequence, its rows merge into one entry that carries the most common genes and DNA. The V and J calls here are based on TCRdb, not the publication. In this sample the table shows about 260,000 distinct CDR3 sequences, 5.2% of which occur a single time. Less than 3.5% of the sample belongs to the ten largest clones.

Taken with the paper, the label for treatment or condition translates to: live attenuated yellow fever vaccine strain. PBMCs were isolated from peripheral blood using a standard Ficoll-Paque protocol. Dynabeads CD4 and CD8 positive selection kits were used to isolate the CD4 and CD8 T-cell fractions. TriZol was used to extract RNA from bulk PBMCs, from CD4 and CD8 fractions, and from dextramer-positive and dextramer-negative fractions. V gives up 8 bases and J gives up 4 bases, and the segment between their germline ends measures 15 bases. Based on the germline V gene (reference sequence), the CDR1 and CDR2 sequences are DFQATT and SNEGSKA. The CDR3 sequence holds 13 residues, the cysteine and phenylalanine included. Only the CDR3 DNA stays, 39 bases, in frame from base 1. Broad study findings and their caveats: Because the study included only two donors, the extent to which the findings can be generalized is limited. Most clones expanded after primary vaccination were re-detected after the booster (just under 97% of CD4 and around 88% of CD8), suggesting broad memory maintenance. Computational filtering was needed because FACS-sorted repertoires could contain abundant contaminating clonotypes from the bulk population. The secondary T-cell response was weaker than the primary response but faster, peaking on day 5 instead of day 15. A small share of clonotypes occurred in both CD4 and CD8 compartments, likely arising from convergent recombination.

Sample: CD4+ T cells sorted from PBMCs, taken on the day of the yellow fever booster vaccination. The TCR was taken from a man aged 18 to 30 who received the YFV17D yellow fever vaccine. The V and J segments used are TRBV20-1 and TRBJ2-1; the D gene is not confidently resolved. In nucleotide form, the sequence is TGCAGTAACCTCCTACCATTATACAATGAGCAGTTCTTC. This translates into CSNLLPLYNEQFF.